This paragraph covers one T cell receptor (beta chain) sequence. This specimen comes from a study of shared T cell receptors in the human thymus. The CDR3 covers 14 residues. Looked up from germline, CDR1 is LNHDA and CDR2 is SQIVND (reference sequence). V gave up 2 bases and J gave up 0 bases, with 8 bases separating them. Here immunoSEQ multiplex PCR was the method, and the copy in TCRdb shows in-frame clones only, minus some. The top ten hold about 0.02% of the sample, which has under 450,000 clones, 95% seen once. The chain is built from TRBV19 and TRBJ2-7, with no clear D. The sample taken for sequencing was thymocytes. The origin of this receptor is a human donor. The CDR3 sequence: CASSIRHASYEQYF. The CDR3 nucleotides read TGTGCCAGTAGTATACGGCACGCCTCCTACGAGCAGTACTTC.